The rows below give T cell receptor beta chains drawn from one sample of a study of T cell changes during pregnancy in multiple sclerosis. Assay: immunoSEQ multiplex PCR; the TCRdb copy retains only in-frame clones and omits some. The sample lists roughly 67,000 clones, about 89% occurring once. The sample in question was peripheral blood, obtained in the second trimester of pregnancy. The receptors stem from a female donor with multiple sclerosis, enrolled in a pregnancy study. Both conserved end residues are part of each CDR3.

j_gene,v_gene,CDR3aa
TRBJ2-7,TRBV7-3,CASSSESNEQYF
TRBJ2-7,TRBV7-9,CASSWDRSYEQYF
TRBJ2-7,TRBV5-1,CASSLVGLAVIEQYF
TRBJ1-6,TRBV5-1,CASSLRQGIRNSPLHF
TRBJ1-1,TRBV5-6,CASSFAGEAFF
TRBJ2-7,TRBV5-1,CASSPSFRDRATSSYEQYF
TRBJ1-2,TRBV5-1,CASSPSGQNYGYTF
TRBJ1-3,TRBV10-3,CAIRGQGIGGNTIYF
TRBJ2-1,TRBV5-6,CASSPLRSGGASLNEQFF
TRBJ1-2,TRBV19,CASTPAGALSNYGYTF